The T cell receptor beta chain described here comes from a study of Graves' ophthalmopathy and Graves' hyperthyroidism. Using RNA transcripts, the TCR beta CDR3 regions were amplified. After a first-round RT-PCR with HTBI primers, a second-round multiplex PCR was run. TCRdb reprocessed the multiplex PCR reads with MiXCR, giving one entry per CDR3 protein. The repertoire holds a few hundred thousand distinct CDR3 sequences, with about a fifth as singletons. Trimming pared 7 bases from V and 1 base from J, leaving 11 bases between. This CDR3 is 13 amino acids long. Germline CDR1 reads SNHLY; CDR2 reads FYNNEI. This clonotype has at least ten counts.

The chain recombines TRBV2 with TRBJ2-7, with D hard to call. Sequenced input: peripheral blood. The receptor was derived from a woman aged 50 to 65 with Graves' ophthalmopathy. The CDR3, as DNA: TGTGCCAGCATCGTGACACCTTCCTACGAGCAGTACTTC. This codes for CASIVTPSYEQYF.